This TCR beta chain derives from a study of cytotoxic CD8 clonotypes in ibrutinib-treated CLL. Findings and caveats of the study: Rare overall, public clonotypes shrank or held steady under therapy.

Clones were read by immunoSEQ multiplex PCR, and TCRdb kept only the in-frame ones, dropping some. Here the sample spans roughly 45,000 clones, under 80% being singletons. This CDR3 has 16 residues. Trimming pared 2 bases from V and 1 base from J, leaving 14 bases between. Germline loops: CDR1 MNHEY, CDR2 SVGAGI. Regarding this clone: The antigen remains unidentified.

Sequenced here: PBMCs, sampled after 24 months of ibrutinib treatment. J is TRBJ1-1 and V is TRBV6-5; a possible D gene is TRBD1 (5 bases). The origin of this receptor is a human donor with chronic lymphocytic leukemia. This chain's CDR3 is CASSYAGELRNTEAFF. CDR3 bases: TGTGCCAGCAGTTACGCGGGGGAGCTGAGGAACACTGAAGCTTTCTTT.